The 14 T cell receptor beta chains below come from one sample, sequenced in a study of T cells expressing NK-cell markers. TCRdb reprocessed the 5' RACE reads; each CDR3 protein has one entry and no DNA is given. In all, the sample yields over 200,000 distinct CDR3 sequences. The sequenced material came from blood T cells: a sorted CD56 or NKG2C T cell subset, CD4+ or CD8+ T cells, or bulk PBMC T cells (not recorded which). These receptors were collected from a man in his late teens or twenties in good health.

This chain joins TRBV25-1 and TRBJ2-1; TCRdb indicates TRBD1, and absent DNA this call remains unverified. CDR1 is MGHDK and CDR2 is SYGVNS in the germline V gene. CDR3 length: 16 residues. The CDR3 loop reads CASSEAGRGSYNEQFF. The full variable domain, rest sourced from reference TRBV25-1 and TRBJ2-1, is EADIYQTPRYLVIGTGKKITLECSQTMGHDKMYWYQQDPGMELHLIHYSYGVNSTEKGDLSSESTVSRIRTEHFPLTLESARPSHTSQYLCASSEAGRGSYNEQFFGPGTRLTVL.

The gene calls are TRBV20-1 and TRBJ2-4; there is no DNA to check the TCRdb D call of TRBD2. The CDR3 is 18 residues long. CDR1 and CDR2 from the germline V gene are DFQATT and SNEGSKA (reference sequence). The CDR3 spells CSARDAAPVRAGRDIQYF.

CDR3 sequence reads: CATSATLGNEQFF. The chain links TRBV24-1 to TRBJ2-1. This CDR3 region has 13 residues. The germline V gene encodes CDR1 KGHDR and CDR2 SFDVKD.

The gene calls are TRBV2 and TRBJ1-4. The germline V gene has CDR1 SNHLY and CDR2 FYNNEI. The CDR3 has 12 amino acids. The CDR3 sequence: CASSALNEKLFF.

The chain links TRBV12-3 or TRBV12-4 to TRBJ2-1; with no DNA, the TCRdb D assignment of TRBD1 cannot be verified. CDR3 length: 11 residues. The CDR3 sequence: CASSTGPEQFF.

The chain joins TRBV12-3 or TRBV12-4 to TRBJ2-5. The CDR3 runs to 13 residues. The CDR3 sequence: CASTVSVQETQYF.

The chain is built from TRBV30 and TRBJ2-7; TCRdb reports TRBD2, a call that lacks DNA to check it against. Germline V gene lookup returns CDR1 GTSNPN and CDR2 SVGIG (reference sequence). The CDR3 totals 12 residues. The CDR3 loop reads CAWTEGFYEQYF.

The chain joins TRBV20-1 to TRBJ2-3; TCRdb's assignment of TRBD2 cannot be checked, as there is no DNA. Germline V gives CDR1 DFQATT, CDR2 SNEGSKA (reference sequence). CDR3 length: 15 residues. The chain's CDR3 is CSASPGGGRTGTQYF.

V usage is TRBV3-1 and J usage is TRBJ1-5. Per the germline V gene, CDR1 is LGHDT and CDR2 is YNNKEL (reference sequence). This CDR3 region has 15 residues. CDR3 amino acids: CASSPQGTSNQPQHF.

This rearrangement joins TRBV30 to TRBJ1-1. The CDR3 consists of 11 residues. The germline gives CDR1 GTSNPN, CDR2 SVGIG (reference sequence). CDR3 loop: CAWTTFTEAFF.

The rearrangement uses TRBV30 and TRBJ2-7; TCRdb's D call, TRBD2, is unchecked because there is no DNA. The CDR3 sequence is 15 residues long. Germline values: CDR1 GTSNPN, CDR2 SVGIG (reference sequence). The CDR3 reads CAWSGGPSGSHEQYF.

This chain joins TRBV7-8 and TRBJ2-2; the D call of TRBD1 rests on TCRdb alone, since no DNA is present to check it. The germline V gene encodes CDR1 SGHVS and CDR2 FQNEAQ. There are 15 residues in the CDR3. CDR3 in amino acids: CAENPTGGGTGELFF.

The chain is built from TRBV3-1 and TRBJ1-1; TCRdb gives TRBD1 as the D gene, but with no DNA this cannot be confirmed. The CDR3 runs 15 residues. Germline CDR1 LGHDT, CDR2 YNNKEL (reference sequence). CDR3: CASSSNRGRNTEAFF.

The chain carries TRBV2 and TRBJ2-1; TCRdb's D gene call, TRBD1, goes unchecked for lack of DNA. Germline V gives CDR1 SNHLY, CDR2 FYNNEI. This CDR3 spans 15 amino acids. The CDR3 here is CASRAGQGSYNEQFF.